One T cell receptor beta chain is described in this entry. The sample comes from a study of blood T cell repertoires in COVID-19. The CDR3 covers 13 residues. CDR1 SNHLY and CDR2 FYNNEI come from the germline V gene. The V gene lost 6 bases and the J gene lost 1 base, with 9 bases spanning the gap. Recruits, aged roughly 18 to 89 years, lived in 20 to 30 US areas. Profiled with immunoSEQ multiplex PCR; TCRdb holds only in-frame clones, not every one. The sample lists 220,000 or so clones, over 75% occurring once. The TCR comes from a woman aged 18-30 years in a cohort exposed to, infected with or recovered from COVID-19 (not recorded which). The chain recombines TRBV2 with TRBJ2-5; no clear D gene. The specimen sequenced was PBMCs or T cells enriched from blood (not recorded which). The CDR3 sequence: CASRAPAQETQYF. CDR3 DNA: TGTGCCAGCAGGGCCCCCGCCCAAGAGACCCAGTACTTC.